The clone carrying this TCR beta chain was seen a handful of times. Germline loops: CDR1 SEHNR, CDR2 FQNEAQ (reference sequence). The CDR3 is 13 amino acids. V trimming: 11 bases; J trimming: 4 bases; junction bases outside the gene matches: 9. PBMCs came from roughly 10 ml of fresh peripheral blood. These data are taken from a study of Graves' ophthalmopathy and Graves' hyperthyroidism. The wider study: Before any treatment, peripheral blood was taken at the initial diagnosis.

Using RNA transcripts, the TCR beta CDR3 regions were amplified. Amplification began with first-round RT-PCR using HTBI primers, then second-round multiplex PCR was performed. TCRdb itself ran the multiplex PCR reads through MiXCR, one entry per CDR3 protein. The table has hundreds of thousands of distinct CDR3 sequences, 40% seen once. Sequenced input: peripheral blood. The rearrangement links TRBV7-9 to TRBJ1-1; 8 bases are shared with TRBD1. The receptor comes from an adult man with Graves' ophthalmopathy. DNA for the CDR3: TGTGCCTGGAACAGGGGGGTAGGCACTGAAGCTTTCTTT. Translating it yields CAWNRGVGTEAFF.